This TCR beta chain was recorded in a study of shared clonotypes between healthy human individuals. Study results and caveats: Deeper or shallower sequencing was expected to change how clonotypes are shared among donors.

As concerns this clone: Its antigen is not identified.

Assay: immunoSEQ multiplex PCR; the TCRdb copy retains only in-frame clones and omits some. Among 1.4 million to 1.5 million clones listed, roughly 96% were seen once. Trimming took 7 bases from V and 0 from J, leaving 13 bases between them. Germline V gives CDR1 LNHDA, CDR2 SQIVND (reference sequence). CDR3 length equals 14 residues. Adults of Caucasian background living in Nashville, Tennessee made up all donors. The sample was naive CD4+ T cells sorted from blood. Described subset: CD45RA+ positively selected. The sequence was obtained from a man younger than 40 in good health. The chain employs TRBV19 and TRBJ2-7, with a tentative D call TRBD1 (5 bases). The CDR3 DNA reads TGTGCCAGTACCCCCGCGACAGACTCCTACGAGCAGTACTTC. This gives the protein CASTPATDSYEQYF.